The following is a TCR beta chain sequence with its context. Its specific antigen is unknown. One base away there is no much larger clone; base qualities are not given. The sample comes from a study of cytomegalovirus exposure and HLA in healthy donors (dated by TCRdb to about 2017). About the investigation overall: An earlier analysis of approximately 600 of the donors reported approximately 290 Gb of sequence data and some 120 million unique TCR beta sequences from about 200 million T cells. Of the 300 to 450 genotyped donors, less than 85% were placed in the genetic ancestry cluster associated with self-reported Caucasian donors. In addition to the first cohort of 666 subjects, a separate validation cohort of under 150 different subjects was used. Four to six DR-DQ haplotypes were handled as single units for association and clustering, since linkage in the cohort was strong. Rather than drawing on any new phenotypic data, the later analysis identified candidate immune exposures from TCR beta sequences and the way those sequences occurred across donors. Approximately 300 gigabases of sequencing data and tens of millions of unique TCR sequences were included in an early release covering roughly 700 HLA-typed donors. Donor age, sex, ethnicity and CMV serostatus were compiled together with the repertoire data. On average, roughly 240,000 unique TCR beta nucleotide sequences were sequenced per donor among some 420 genotyped donors of the cohort, with 15% to 20% of those sequences being non-productive. Using immunosequencing, the study profiled T cell repertoires from fewer than 700 subjects and related those repertoires to cytomegalovirus serostatus. The number of typed donors differed by locus: about 629-630 for A, B, C, DRB1 and DQB1; 500 to 550 for DQA1; over 600 for DPA1; and roughly 470 for DPB1. Every repertoire in the discovery cohort had been generated on one and the same sequencing platform. HLA typing included class I and class II loci at four-digit resolution. To predict cytomegalovirus infection status, the study combined high-throughput TCR immunosequencing, statistical association of individual TCRs with disease status, and machine learning. A later genetic analysis used genome-wide SNP genotypes for about 65% of the 666 donors, treating that subset as a discovery cohort. To decide whether each TCR beta V gene segment behaved as functional or pseudogenic, an earlier analysis of some 600 of the donors relied on high-throughput TCR beta sequencing. A later analysis re-analyzed previously published TCR beta repertoires from 550 to 700 donors and added high-resolution HLA genotyping to study TCR occurrence patterns. The study aimed to test whether signatures of past pathogen exposure could be identified by cataloging public T cell receptors.

Findings and caveats that apply to the study as a whole: A later analysis found that most CMV-associated TCR beta chains appeared HLA-restricted, with HLA associations seemingly driven largely by CMV exposure. A further reported finding was that TCR beta sequences accurately predicted the HLA-A and HLA-B alleles for most subjects in the first cohort. The authors suggested that the approach could potentially be extended to other disease states and immunological phenotypes. The presence/absence analyses assumed that sequencing depth was roughly uniform across donors, and that assumption may not be true. Fewer than 20 rarely observed V segments, including chromosome 9 orphons, were excluded from the earlier analysis of approximately 500 of the donors because counts were too low. The study gave a list of under 200 TCR beta chains associated with cytomegalovirus. For the cohort, immune exposure information was limited to CMV serostatus. Specific HLA alleles were associated with more than 15,000 TCR beta sequences at a false discovery rate of 0.05 in a later analysis. Three of the identified cytomegalovirus-associated TCR beta chains were confirmed in vitro to be specific for cytomegalovirus antigens. In a later analysis, HLA-associated TCR beta chains showed more clonal expansion and lower generation probabilities than non-associated chains that were equally common. When HLA alleles, especially DR and DQ, strongly co-occurred, TCR associations were difficult to assign to individual alleles. The cohort was sequenced for TCR beta chains only, and without alpha or paired-chain data the features that could be detected were limited. HLA typing was unavailable for some donors at each locus, so association tests used only the typed subset. According to a later analysis, TCR association rates differed among HLA loci, with DRB1 alleles showing the most associated TCRs and HLA-C alleles showing the fewest. A group of highly shared sequence variants was considered likely to be a technical artifact of the sequencing pipeline. An association between a missense DCLRE1C variant and V-gene and J-gene trimming of TCR beta chains was found in a later genetic analysis and replicated in an independent cohort. Most TCR sequences were observed very rarely across donors, whereas some public TCRs were present in many individuals. The 87-base-pair reads could not distinguish some IMGT-functional V segments, including TRBV6-2 and TRBV6-3, so those segments were excluded. Broadly in line with IMGT annotations, most TCR beta V segments showed up in productive rearrangements about 87% or about 30% of the time in an earlier analysis of a few hundred of the donors. The classifier was reported to diagnose cytomegalovirus status with high specificity and sensitivity in both the original and validation cohorts. Linkage disequilibrium might explain the correlated functional status among segregating V segments, but an unknown experimental factor could not be ruled out. A later analysis reported that several top co-occurrence clusters appeared linked to parvovirus B19, influenza, CMV and Epstein-Barr virus. Compared with the roughly 720-donor mean, donors in an Asian-associated ancestry cluster had fewer N-insertions in productive TCRs, according to a later genetic analysis.

In total, approximately 690 healthy bone marrow donors made up the cohort. At the time of sampling, all cohort members were nominally healthy, though unrecorded immune exposures were likely present. The donor tested CMV seropositive and was one of the 289 seropositive cohort members. Each donor provided a peripheral blood sample, and peripheral blood mononuclear cells were used for TCR beta sequencing. The Qiagen DNeasy Blood Extraction Kit was used to extract genomic DNA from the blood cell samples. The CDR3 sequence holds 15 residues, the cysteine and phenylalanine included. Solely the CDR3 DNA is kept, with 45 bases framed from the first base. CDR1 and CDR2 are drawn from the germline V gene (reference sequence): SGHNT, YYREEE. At the junction V is shortened by 5 bases and J by 7 bases; bases outside the gene matches: 9. Preparation of the library involved the immunoSEQ multiplex PCR assay. A mixture of 60 forward primers for TCR Vbeta segments and 13 reverse primers for TCR Jbeta segments was used in the multiplex PCR. Amplification of the CDR3 region of rearranged TCR beta genes was performed with a multiplex PCR assay on genomic DNA. The Illumina HiSeq System was used to sequence the amplified TCR beta libraries as 87-base-pair reads. The original pipeline was this. A later analysis counted some 80 million unique TCR beta chains across the 666 repertoires, and some 11 million of these chains were shared by at least two donors. Raw reads were error-corrected and collapsed into unique sequences with a nearest-neighbor algorithm that merged closely related sequences to remove PCR and sequencing errors. Alignment of CDR3 sequences to IMGT reference sequences was used to assign V, D and J gene segments. For a sequence to be retained, at least a six-nucleotide match to both a V gene segment and a J gene segment was required. A rearrangement counted as productive if the CDR3 had no stop codons and remained in frame with V and J, and every other rearrangement counted as non-productive. Following IMGT convention, CDR3 was defined as the stretch from the second conserved V-encoded cysteine up to the conserved J-encoded phenylalanine. In an earlier analysis of more than 550 of the donors, sequences lacking an unambiguous match to a single V gene segment were excluded. In an earlier analysis of approximately 560 of the donors, a V segment was called functional when productive rearrangements were above 56.7%, and segregating when the standard deviation between donors exceeded 5%. To diagnose cytomegalovirus status from the catalog of TCR beta chain sequences, a statistical classification framework was built. In a later analysis, V and J genes were assigned by comparing TCR nucleotide sequences against IMGT/GENE-DB human TR gene sequences. In a later analysis, CDR3 sequences and most-parsimonious VDJ recombination scenarios were assigned using the TCRdist pipeline. In a later analysis, every TCR beta chain was defined by the combination of its CDR3 amino acid sequence and its V-gene family, and reads without a unique V-gene family were dropped. To address suspected cross-contamination and a sequencing artifact, a later analysis removed roughly 640 highly shared, low-generation-probability nucleotide sequences. In a later analysis, a clonal expansion index was calculated for each public chain from normalized within-repertoire ranks of inferred template counts. In a later analysis, generation probabilities were computed with a VDJ recombination model fitted to out-of-frame rearrangements, and the resulting probabilities were checked against IGoR. In a later analysis, TCR-TCR, TCR-HLA and TCR-CMV co-occurrence was scored with hypergeometric tests, and a repertoire-size bias correction was applied to TCR pairs. A later analysis estimated false discovery rates by permuting HLA or CMV assignments 20 times. A later analysis grouped co-occurring TCRs with DBSCAN, adding TCRdist sequence similarity when clustering within HLA-allele-positive subsets. Repertoires with fewer than 30,000 or more than 120,000 public chains, plus five repertoires with anomalous nucleotide sharing, were excluded from co-occurrence clustering. In its TCRdb copy, this immuneACCESS table keeps in-frame sequences only and misses some clones. Where compared with another copy, unresolved V genes explain less than half of these, and the others have no known cause. The V and J calls and clone size come from that table; D and trimming were worked out from the DNA. In all, the sample holds around 200,000 clones, and 75% to 90% of those were seen once. In total, the top ten clones hold roughly 6.7% of the sample.

The specimen was PBMCs. The chain is encoded by TRBV5-4 joined to TRBJ2-1; TRBD2 agrees with 10 junctional bases. The sequence derives from a middle-aged man in good health and CMV-seropositive. The DNA reads as follows: TGTGCCAGCAGGACACTAGCGGGGCCTGTAAATGAGCAGTTCTTC. It specifies CASRTLAGPVNEQFF. The full variable domain, with segments outside the CDR3 supplied by the reference TRBV5-4 and TRBJ2-1 proteins, appears as ETGVTQSPTHLIKTRGQQVTLRCSSQSGHNTVSWYQQALGQGPQFIFQYYREEENGRGNFPPRFSGLQFPNYSSELNVNALELDDSALYLCASRTLAGPVNEQFFGPGTRLTVL.